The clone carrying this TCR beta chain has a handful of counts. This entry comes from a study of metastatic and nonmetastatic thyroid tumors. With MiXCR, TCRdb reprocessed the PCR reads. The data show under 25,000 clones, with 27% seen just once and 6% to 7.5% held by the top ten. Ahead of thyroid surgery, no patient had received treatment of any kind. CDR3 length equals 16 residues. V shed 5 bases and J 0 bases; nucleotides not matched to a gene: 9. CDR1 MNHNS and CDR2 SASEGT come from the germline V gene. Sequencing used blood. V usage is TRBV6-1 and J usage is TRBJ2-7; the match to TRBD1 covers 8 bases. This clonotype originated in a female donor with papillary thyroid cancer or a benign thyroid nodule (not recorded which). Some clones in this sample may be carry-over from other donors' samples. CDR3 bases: TGTGCCAGCAGTAGCAGGGGGCCCCGATACTCCTACGAGCAGTACTTC. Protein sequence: CASSSRGPRYSYEQYF.